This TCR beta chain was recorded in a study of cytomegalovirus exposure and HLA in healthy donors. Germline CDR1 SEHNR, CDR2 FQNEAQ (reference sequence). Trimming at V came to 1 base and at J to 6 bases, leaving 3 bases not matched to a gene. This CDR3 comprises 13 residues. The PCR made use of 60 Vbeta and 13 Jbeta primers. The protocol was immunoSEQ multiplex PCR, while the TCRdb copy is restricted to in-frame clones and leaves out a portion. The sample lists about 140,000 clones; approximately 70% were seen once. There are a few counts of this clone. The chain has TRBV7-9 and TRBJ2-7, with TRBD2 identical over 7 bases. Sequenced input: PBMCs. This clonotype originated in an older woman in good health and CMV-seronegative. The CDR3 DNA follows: TGTGCCAGCAGCTTAGACGGGGGGACCGAGCAGTACTTC. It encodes CASSLDGGTEQYF.